This T cell receptor beta chain was identified during a study of yellow fever vaccine responses in identical twins. Study-wide results and limits: Each twin's T cell response to the vaccine was reported to look partly convergent and partly personalized.

TCRdb itself ran the RT-PCR reads through MiXCR, one entry per CDR3 protein. The sample lists about 2,000 distinct CDR3 sequences; roughly 80% were seen once. Trimming removed 3 bases from V and 9 bases from J, with 18 bases in between. The CDR3 is made up of 13 amino acids. The V gene's germline CDR1 is DFQATT and CDR2 SNEGSKA (reference sequence). Details on this clonotype: The target antigen is unknown.

V gene TRBV20-1 combines with J gene TRBJ2-7, with TRBD1 as a possible D gene (5 bases). The starting material was T cells from blood (PBMCs), unsorted or a sorted subset (not recorded which), obtained before or after yellow fever vaccination (not recorded which). This clonotype was sampled from a woman between 18 and 29 years old who received the yellow fever vaccine. CDR3 sequence reads: CSASSRVMVGQYF. In DNA form, the CDR3 reads TGCAGTGCTAGTAGCAGGGTCATGGTCGGGCAGTACTTC.